This T cell receptor beta chain was sequenced for a study of response to subunit inactivated influenza vaccine. Study-wide points: Every seasonal influenza vaccination brings in few new T cells, the authors suggested.

Concerning this clonotype itself: The antigen is undetermined.

This CDR3 comprises 15 residues. CDR1 is SNHLY and CDR2 is FYNNEI in the germline V gene. Trimming at V came to 4 bases and at J to 0 bases, leaving 5 bases not matched to a gene. MiXCR was run by TCRdb on the RT-PCR reads, yielding one entry per CDR3 protein. Counted here are 500,000 to 600,000 distinct CDR3 sequences, 7.6% occurring once; the ten biggest clones make up under 15%. The chain carries TRBV2 and TRBJ2-7, with 8 nucleotides matching TRBD2. This TCR derives from a man aged 50 to 69 who received an inactivated influenza vaccine. The starting material was PBMCs from blood, obtained roughly 24 months after vaccination. CDR3 sequence reads: CASSAGGSRSYEQYF. CDR3 nucleotides: TGTGCCAGCAGTGCGGGAGGGAGTCGCTCCTACGAGCAGTACTTC.